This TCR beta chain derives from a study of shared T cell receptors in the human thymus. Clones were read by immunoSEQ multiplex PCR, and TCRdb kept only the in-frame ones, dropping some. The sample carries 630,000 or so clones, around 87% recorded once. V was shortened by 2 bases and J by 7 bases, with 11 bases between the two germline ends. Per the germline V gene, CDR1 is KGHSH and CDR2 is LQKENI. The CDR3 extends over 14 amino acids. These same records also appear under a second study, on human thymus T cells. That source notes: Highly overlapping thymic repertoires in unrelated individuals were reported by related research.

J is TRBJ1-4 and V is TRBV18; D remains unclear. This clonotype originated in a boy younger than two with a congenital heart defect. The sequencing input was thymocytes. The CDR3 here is CASSPGQAAEKLFF. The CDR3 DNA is TGTGCCAGCTCACCAGGGCAGGCCGCTGAAAAACTGTTTTTT.